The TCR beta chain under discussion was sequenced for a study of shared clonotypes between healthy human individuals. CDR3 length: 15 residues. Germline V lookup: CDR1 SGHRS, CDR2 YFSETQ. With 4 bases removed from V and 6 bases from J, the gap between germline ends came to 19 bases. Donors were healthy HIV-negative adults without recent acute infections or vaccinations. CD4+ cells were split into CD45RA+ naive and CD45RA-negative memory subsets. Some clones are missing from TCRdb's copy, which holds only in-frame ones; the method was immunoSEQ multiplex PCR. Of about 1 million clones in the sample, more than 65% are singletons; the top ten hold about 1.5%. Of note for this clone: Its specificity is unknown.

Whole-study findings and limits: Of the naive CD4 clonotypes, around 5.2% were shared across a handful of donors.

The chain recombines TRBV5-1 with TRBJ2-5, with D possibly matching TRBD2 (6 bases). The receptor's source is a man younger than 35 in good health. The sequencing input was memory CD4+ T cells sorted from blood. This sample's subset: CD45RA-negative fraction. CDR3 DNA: TGCGCCAGCAGCCCGGGAGCCGTCCAGCCCCAGACCCAGTACTTC. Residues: CASSPGAVQPQTQYF.